This T cell receptor (beta chain) was captured by sequencing in a study of T cell responses to AZD1222 COVID-19 vaccine (dated by TCRdb to the early 2020s). Background on the whole study: Because spike-specific TCR depth and breadth did not differ between the two schedules, AZD1222 recipients who got a second dose at roughly 4 weeks were pooled with those who got a second dose at roughly 12 weeks. A total of more than 230 trial participants underwent TCR sequencing, of whom under 220 had received two doses of AZD1222 and about 25 had received two doses of the MenACWY control vaccine. Trial participants were enrolled by age into subgroups of 18-55, 56-69 and 70-plus years, and around 140, 26 and 57 TCR-sequenced participants, respectively, were included in these subgroups. General conclusions and limits of the study: No day 14 peak-response samples were available, so repertoires were characterized only after the peak T cell response. After two AZD1222 doses, both the breadth and the depth of spike-specific TCRs were significantly higher than at day 0 and than in MenACWY recipients. The vaccine-associated CD4 TCRs covered the entire spike protein, and the dominant responses fell in regions 160-218 and 743-854. Reportedly, almost half of the unique spike-specific TCRs recognized epitopes lying outside the regions that are mutated in the B.1.351 and B.1.1.7 variants. Conclusions about previously exposed vaccinees are limited, since just five to seven AZD1222 recipients were seropositive for SARS-CoV-2 at baseline. The 56-69-year group was small, and its depth increase did not reach significance, likely because of low power. Most participants were white British and females outnumbered males, and the authors suggested that clonal diversity may have been underestimated.

The CDR3 regions of human TCRbeta chains were subjected to immunosequencing. As for how the authors treated the data: TCRs in the repertoires were matched against a reference library of SARS-CoV-2-specific TCRs that had been generated with the MIRA antigen-specificity platform. Breadth meant the fraction of unique TCRs that were SARS-CoV-2-associated, whereas depth meant the fraction of total T cells that were SARS-CoV-2-associated. Using the MIRA data, every spike-specific TCR was mapped to the spike region that the TCR reacted to and assigned to either a CD4 or a CD8 class. Log10-transformed breadth and depth values were compared by one-way ANOVA with Sidak's multiple comparisons tests. In its TCRdb copy, this immuneACCESS table keeps in-frame sequences only and misses some clones. Where compared with another copy, unresolved V genes explain less than half of these, and the others have no known cause. V, J and clone size derive from that table, while D and trimming were established from the DNA sequence. A total of over 45,000 clones appear in this sample, 89% of them only once. The ten largest clones take up 2% of the sample.

In light of the paper, this sample's time point label describes: baseline before first vaccination. Vaccinee samples were obtained from the UK trials COV001 and COV002, which included a single-blind randomized controlled phase 2/3 trial of AZD1222 (ChAdOx1 nCoV-19) in healthy adults. For TCRbeta chain sequencing, PBMC samples from trial participants were taken at day 0 and at day 28 after the second dose. The CDR3 has 13 amino acids, counting the end cysteine and phenylalanine. The sequence is cut down to CDR3 DNA, 39 bases in frame from base 1. From a lookup of the germline V gene, CDR1 and CDR2 are SQVTM and ANQGSEA. V lost 2 bases and J lost 1 base; the stretch between them is 8 bases long. Notes on this clone: No antigen is known for it. Nothing much larger sits one base from this clone, and base qualities are not available.

This sequence originates from an adult in good health. Material: peripheral blood, obtained on day 0 of AZD1222 vaccination. The chain is made from TRBV29-1 and TRBJ1-1, with the D gene not clear enough to name. The CDR3 protein sequence reads: CSVERGWNTEAFF. The DNA is as follows: TGCAGCGTTGAACGAGGGTGGAACACTGAAGCTTTCTTT.